The rows below give T cell receptor beta chains drawn from one sample of a study of T cell repertoires in ileal Crohn's disease. Clones were sequenced by immunoSEQ multiplex PCR, and TCRdb holds only the in-frame ones, with some missing. The table includes about 16,000 clones, 92% detected once. Source material: ileal tissue. Every receptor here comes from an adult with Crohn's disease. CDR3s include the opening cysteine and the closing phenylalanine or tryptophan. The D gene is left open where the match is weak. Expanded clones get a size class; other rows say once, few or many, or leave the size out.

d_call clone_size j_call v_call cdr3_aa cdr3_nt
NA NA TRBJ2-5 TRBV2 CASSEEETQYF TGTGCCAGCAGTGAAGAAGAGACCCAGTACTTC
NA NA TRBJ2-7 TRBV5-6 CASSLWGDEQYF TGTGCCAGCAGCTTGTGGGGTGACGAGCAGTACTTC
NA NA TRBJ2-7 TRBV19 CASSRGYEQGRHYYEQYF TGTGCCAGTAGCAGGGGCTACGAGCAGGGCCGGCACTATTACGAGCAGTACTTC
TRBD2 NA TRBJ2-3 TRBV29-1 CSVPGQTTSGGRNTQYF TGCAGCGTTCCGGGACAGACGACTAGCGGTGGCAGGAATACGCAGTATTTT
TRBD2 once TRBJ2-5 TRBV11-2 CASSMTSGGVGKTQYF TGTGCCAGCAGCATGACTAGCGGGGGTGTTGGGAAAACCCAGTACTTC
NA NA TRBJ2-2 TRBV7-6 CASSFESTAGNTGELFF TGTGCCAGCAGCTTTGAGTCGACGGCAGGGAACACCGGGGAGCTGTTTTTT
NA NA TRBJ2-7 TRBV6-5 CASRSREKQYF TGTGCCAGCAGGTCGCGGGAAAAGCAGTACTTC
TRBD1 NA TRBJ2-4 TRBV27 CASSSQGANIQYF TGTGCCAGCAGTTCGCAGGGGGCGAACATTCAGTACTTC
NA NA TRBJ1-4 TRBV5-4 CASSRQAGATNEKLFF TGTGCCAGCTCCCGTCAGGCAGGGGCAACTAATGAAAAACTGTTTTTT
NA NA TRBJ1-5 TRBV5-4 CASSLGGGKNQPQHF TGTGCCAGCAGCTTGGGAGGGGGTAAAAATCAGCCCCAGCATTTT
NA NA TRBJ1-4 TRBV29-1 CSVDSQGGEKLFF TGCAGCGTGGACAGTCAGGGAGGAGAAAAACTGTTTTTT
TRBD1 NA TRBJ1-2 TRBV19 CASTSPGTGIGGYTF TGTGCCAGTACCAGTCCCGGGACAGGGATCGGTGGCTACACCTTC
TRBD1 NA TRBJ1-4 TRBV5-1 CASSPRQGTYEKLFF TGCGCCAGCAGCCCCCGACAGGGGACGTATGAAAAACTGTTTTTT
TRBD1 NA TRBJ2-7 TRBV14 CASSLRQGWIEQYF TGTGCCAGCAGCCTCAGACAGGGATGGATCGAGCAGTACTTC
NA NA TRBJ1-2 TRBV6-1 CASSVVPGVGSF TGTGCCAGCAGTGTGGTGCCCGGCGTAGGCTCCTTC
TRBD1 NA TRBJ2-5 TRBV18 CASSPGTEETQYF TGTGCCAGCTCACCTGGGACAGAAGAGACCCAGTACTTC
NA NA TRBJ2-7 TRBV6-6 CASSQGVYEQYF TGTGCCAGCAGTCAGGGAGTCTACGAGCAGTACTTC
NA NA TRBJ2-7 TRBV30 CAWSARQLMSDEQYF TGTGCCTGGAGTGCTAGACAGTTAATGTCGGACGAGCAGTACTTC
TRBD1 NA TRBJ2-7 TRBV5-1 CASSLGTGRREQYF TGCGCCAGCAGCTTGGGGACAGGTAGGAGGGAGCAGTACTTC
NA NA TRBJ1-5 TRBV19 CASRLLMGGQPQHF TGTGCCAGTAGATTATTGATGGGAGGTCAGCCCCAGCATTTT
NA NA TRBJ2-3 TRBV12-5 CASGLGRGTAVDTDTQYF TGTGCTAGTGGTTTGGGCCGGGGGACGGCGGTTGACACAGATACGCAGTATTTT
NA NA TRBJ1-5 TRBV6-4 CASSDSYSNQPQHF TGTGCCAGCAGTGACAGCTATAGCAATCAGCCCCAGCATTTT
TRBD2 NA TRBJ2-5 TRBV27 CASRTSGATAQETQYF TGTGCCAGCAGGACTAGCGGGGCAACCGCACAAGAGACCCAGTACTTC
NA NA TRBJ1-1 TRBV7-9 CASSLEGDTEAFF TGTGCCAGCAGCTTAGAGGGAGACACTGAAGCTTTCTTT
NA NA TRBJ2-5 TRBV18 CASSPLQGGETQYF TGTGCCAGCTCACCACTTCAGGGGGGAGAGACCCAGTACTTC
NA NA TRBJ2-2 TRBV18 CASSLQGGQDTGELFF TGTGCCAGCTCACTTCAGGGGGGCCAGGACACCGGGGAGCTGTTTTTT
TRBD1 NA TRBJ2-7 TRBV7-2 CASSLATGATYEQYF TGTGCCAGCAGCTTAGCGACAGGGGCCACCTACGAGCAGTACTTC
NA NA TRBJ1-1 TRBV2 CASSEDLSGNTEAFF TGTGCCAGCAGTGAAGATCTGTCAGGGAACACTGAAGCTTTCTTT
NA NA TRBJ1-6 TRBV30 CAWSEGNDSPLHF TGTGCCTGGAGCGAGGGAAATGATTCACCCCTCCACTTT
NA NA TRBJ1-4 TRBV28 CASSTPQGNEKLFF TGTGCCAGCAGTACTCCCCAGGGAAATGAAAAACTGTTTTTT
TRBD1 NA TRBJ1-6 TRBV27 CASRIGQGALNSPLHF TGTGCCAGTAGAATCGGACAGGGGGCTTTAAATTCACCCCTCCACTTT
NA NA TRBJ2-5 TRBV7-2 CASSRDGVKETQYF TGTGCCAGCAGCAGAGATGGGGTTAAAGAGACCCAGTACTTC
NA NA TRBJ1-2 TRBV18 CASSPPGVGYTF TGTGCCAGCTCACCACCGGGGGTTGGCTACACCTTC
TRBD1 NA TRBJ2-4 TRBV7-9 CASSLRTGAKNIQYF TGTGCCAGCAGCCTCAGGACAGGGGCCAAAAACATTCAGTACTTC
NA NA TRBJ2-5 TRBV7-9 CASSPTQPRVETQYF TGTGCCAGCAGCCCCACGCAGCCCAGGGTAGAGACCCAGTACTTC
TRBD2 NA TRBJ2-5 TRBV30 CAWSVRGGAQETQYF TGTGCCTGGAGTGTACGCGGGGGGGCCCAAGAGACCCAGTACTTC
NA NA TRBJ1-6 TRBV9 CASSVALQGSPLHF TGTGCCAGCAGCGTAGCTCTTCAGGGTTCACCCCTCCACTTT
NA few TRBJ1-1 TRBV18 CASSPPTGLNTEAFF TGTGCCAGCTCACCACCTACAGGGTTGAACACTGAAGCTTTCTTT
TRBD1 NA TRBJ2-4 TRBV11-2 CASSLAPGQGAKNIQYF TGTGCCAGCAGCTTAGCTCCGGGACAGGGGGCCAAAAACATTCAGTACTTC